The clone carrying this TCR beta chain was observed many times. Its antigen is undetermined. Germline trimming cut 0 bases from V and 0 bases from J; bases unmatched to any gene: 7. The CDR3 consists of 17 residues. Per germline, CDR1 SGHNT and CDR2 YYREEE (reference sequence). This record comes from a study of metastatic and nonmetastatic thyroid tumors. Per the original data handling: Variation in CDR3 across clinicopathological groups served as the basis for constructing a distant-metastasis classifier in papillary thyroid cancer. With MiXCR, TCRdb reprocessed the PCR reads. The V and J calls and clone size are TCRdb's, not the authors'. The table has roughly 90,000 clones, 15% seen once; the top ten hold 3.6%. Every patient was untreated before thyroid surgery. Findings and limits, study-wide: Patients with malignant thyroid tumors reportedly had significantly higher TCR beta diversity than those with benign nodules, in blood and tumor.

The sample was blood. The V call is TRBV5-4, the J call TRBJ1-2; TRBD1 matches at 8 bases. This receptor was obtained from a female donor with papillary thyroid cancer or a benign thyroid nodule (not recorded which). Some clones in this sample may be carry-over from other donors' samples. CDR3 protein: CASSLGQGAVTNYGYTF. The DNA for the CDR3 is TGTGCCAGCAGCTTGGGTCAGGGGGCGGTTACTAACTATGGCTACACCTTC.